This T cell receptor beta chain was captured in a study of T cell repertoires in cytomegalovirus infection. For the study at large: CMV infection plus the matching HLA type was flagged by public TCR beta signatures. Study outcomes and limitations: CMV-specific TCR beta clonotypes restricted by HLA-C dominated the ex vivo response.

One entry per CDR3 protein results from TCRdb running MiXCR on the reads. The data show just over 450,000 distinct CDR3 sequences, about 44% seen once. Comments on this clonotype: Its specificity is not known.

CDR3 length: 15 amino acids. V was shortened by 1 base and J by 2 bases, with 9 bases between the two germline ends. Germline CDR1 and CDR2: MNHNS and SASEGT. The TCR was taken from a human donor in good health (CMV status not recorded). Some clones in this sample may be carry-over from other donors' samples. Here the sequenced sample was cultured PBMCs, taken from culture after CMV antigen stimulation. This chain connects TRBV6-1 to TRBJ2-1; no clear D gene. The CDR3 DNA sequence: TGTGCCAGCAGTGAAGGGCTAGTCGCCTACAATGAGCAGTTCTTC. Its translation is CASSEGLVAYNEQFF.